Listed below are T cell receptor beta chains from one sample, sequenced in a study of cytomegalovirus exposure and HLA in healthy donors. The method was immunoSEQ multiplex PCR; TCRdb's version includes in-frame clones alone and lacks a portion of them. Its clone listing holds approximately 58,000 clones. The specimen sequenced was PBMCs. These TCRs come from a man between 18 and 35 years old in good health and CMV-seropositive. Both conserved end residues are part of each CDR3. A D gene is named only where the DNA matches it firmly.

>-|17|TRBV9|TRBJ2-3
CASSPHDIGSYTDTQYF
TGTGCCAGCAGCCCCCATGATATAGGGAGCTACACAGATACGCAGTATTTT
>-|13|TRBV30|TRBJ1-1
CAWSVISNTEAFF
TGTGCCTGGAGTGTAATTAGCAACACTGAAGCTTTCTTT
>TRBD1|14|TRBV6-6|TRBJ1-1
CASSNGQGRMEAFF
TGTGCCAGCAGTAATGGACAGGGTCGTATGGAAGCTTTCTTT
>TRBD2|15|TRBV30|TRBJ2-2
CAWSRLAGLTGELFF
TGTGCCTGGAGTAGGCTAGCGGGTCTCACCGGGGAGCTGTTTTTT
>-|14|TRBV7-8|TRBJ2-1
CASSLQGQLGEQFF
TGTGCCAGCAGCTTACAAGGACAGTTGGGTGAGCAGTTCTTC
>TRBD1|15|TRBV30|TRBJ1-4
CAWSSFDRGSSELFF
TGTGCCTGGAGTTCCTTCGACAGGGGCTCATCGGAACTGTTTTTT
>TRBD2|16|TRBV11-2|TRBJ2-7
CASSVGLAGVPYEQYF
TGTGCCAGCAGCGTGGGACTAGCGGGAGTACCCTACGAGCAGTACTTC
>TRBD1|18|TRBV28|TRBJ2-7
CASSFNNWDSLGSYEQYF
TGTGCCAGCAGTTTTAATAACTGGGACAGTTTAGGGTCCTACGAGCAGTACTTC
>TRBD2|14|TRBV9|TRBJ2-7
CASSPSGLFYEQYF
TGTGCCAGCAGCCCTAGCGGCCTCTTTTACGAGCAGTACTTC
>-|13|TRBV11-1|TRBJ1-1
CASSRGGGPEAFF
TGTGCCAGCAGTCGCGGTGGAGGACCTGAAGCTTTCTTT